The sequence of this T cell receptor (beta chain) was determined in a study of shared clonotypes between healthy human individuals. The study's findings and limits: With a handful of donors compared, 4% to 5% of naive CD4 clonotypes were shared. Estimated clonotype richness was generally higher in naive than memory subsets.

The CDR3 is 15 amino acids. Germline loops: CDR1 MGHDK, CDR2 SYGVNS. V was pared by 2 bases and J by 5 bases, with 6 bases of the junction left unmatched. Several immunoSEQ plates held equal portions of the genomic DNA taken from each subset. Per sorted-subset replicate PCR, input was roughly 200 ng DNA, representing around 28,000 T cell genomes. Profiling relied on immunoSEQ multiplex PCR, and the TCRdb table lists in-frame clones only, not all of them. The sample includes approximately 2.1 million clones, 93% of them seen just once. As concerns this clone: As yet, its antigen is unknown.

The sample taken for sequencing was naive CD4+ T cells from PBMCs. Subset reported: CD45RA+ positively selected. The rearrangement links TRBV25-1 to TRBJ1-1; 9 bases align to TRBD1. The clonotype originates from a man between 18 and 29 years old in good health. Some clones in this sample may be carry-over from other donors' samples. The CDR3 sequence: CASSEETGGRTEAFF. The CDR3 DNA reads TGTGCCAGCAGTGAAGAGACAGGGGGTAGAACTGAAGCTTTCTTT.